The sequence of this TCR beta chain was determined in a study of CD8 T cells in ankylosing spondylitis. General study findings and limits: A number of the motif variants had already been described in reactive arthritis synovial fluid and blood.

This clonotype was observed a handful of times. Its antigen is unknown. Library preparation for TCR beta used quantitative 5'-RACE with molecular barcodes. MiXCR, run by TCRdb on the 5' RACE reads, gives a single entry per CDR3 protein. The sample holds about 400,000 distinct CDR3 sequences, 20% to 25% seen once. CDR1 and CDR2 (germline): MNHNS, SASEGT. V shed 6 bases, J shed 3 bases, and the junction held 11 bases outside the gene matches. The CDR3 consists of 15 residues. The chain is built from TRBV6-1 and TRBJ2-7; 7 bases are shared with TRBD2. This clonotype was sampled from a male donor with ankylosing spondylitis or in good health (not recorded which). Sequenced: blood, either unsorted or a sorted T cell fraction (not recorded which). Here the CDR3 reads CASSLTGTTYYEQYF. The DNA for the CDR3 is TGTGCCAGCAGCCTTACCGGGACTACATACTACGAGCAGTACTTC.